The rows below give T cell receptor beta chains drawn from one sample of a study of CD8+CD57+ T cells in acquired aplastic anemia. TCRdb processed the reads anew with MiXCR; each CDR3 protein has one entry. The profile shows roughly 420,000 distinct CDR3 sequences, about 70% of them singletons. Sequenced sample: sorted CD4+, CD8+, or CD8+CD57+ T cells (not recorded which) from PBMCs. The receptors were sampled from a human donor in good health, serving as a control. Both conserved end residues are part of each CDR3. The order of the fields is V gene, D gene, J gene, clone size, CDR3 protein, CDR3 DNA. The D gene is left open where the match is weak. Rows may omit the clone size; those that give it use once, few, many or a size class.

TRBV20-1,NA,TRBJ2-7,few,CSARDPSHGTEPYEQYF,TGCAGTGCTAGAGATCCCTCCCACGGGACGGAACCCTACGAGCAGTACTTC
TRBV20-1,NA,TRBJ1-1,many,CSARRNTEAFF,TGCAGTGCGAGACGGAACACTGAAGCTTTCTTT
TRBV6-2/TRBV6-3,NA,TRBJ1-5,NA,CASIYPVTRNNQPQHF,TGTGCCAGCATTTACCCGGTGACAAGAAACAATCAGCCCCAGCATTTT
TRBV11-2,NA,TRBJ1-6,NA,CASSLWVHVGSPLHF,TGTGCCAGCAGCTTATGGGTTCATGTTGGTTCACCCCTCCACTTT
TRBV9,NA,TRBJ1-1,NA,CASSDLGHGWTEAFF,TGTGCCAGCAGCGATCTGGGCCACGGTTGGACTGAAGCTTTCTTT
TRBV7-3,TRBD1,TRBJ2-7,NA,CASRSTGAAGELYF,TGTGCCAGCAGAAGTACAGGGGCGGCCGGGGAGCTGTATTTC
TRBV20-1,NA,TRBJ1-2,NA,CSARDGTGSGYTF,TGCAGTGCTAGAGACGGGACGGGGTCCGGCTACACCTTC
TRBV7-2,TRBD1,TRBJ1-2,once,CASSSGTGENEKLF,TGTGCCAGCAGCTCGGGTACAGGGGAAAATGAAAAACTGTTC
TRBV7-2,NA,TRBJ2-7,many,CASTVTGLNAYEQYF,TGTGCCAGCACCGTGACAGGCCTAAATGCCTACGAGCAGTACTTC
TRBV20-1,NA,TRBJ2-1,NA,CSSPGPGAYNEQFF,TGCAGCTCCCCCGGGCCCGGGGCGTACAATGAGCAGTTCTTC
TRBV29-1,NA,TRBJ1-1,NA,CSVRAGTTEHFF,TGCAGCGTCAGGGCGGGCACCACTGAGCATTTCTTT
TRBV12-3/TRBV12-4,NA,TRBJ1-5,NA,CAISRLGADQPQHF,TGTGCCATCAGCCGTCTTGGTGCGGATCAGCCCCAGCATTTT
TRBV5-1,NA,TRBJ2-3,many,CASSLQGTTSTDTQYF,TGCGCCAGCAGCTTACAGGGGACTACTAGCACAGATACGCAGTATTTT
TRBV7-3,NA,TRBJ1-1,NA,CATSRAGETEACF,TGTGCCACCAGCAGAGCGGGGGAGACTGAAGCTTGCTTT
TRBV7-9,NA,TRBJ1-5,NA,CASSLAVEQPELF,TGTGCCAGCAGCTTAGCTGTAGAACAGCCCGAGCTCTTT
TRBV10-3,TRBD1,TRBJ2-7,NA,CAISRRGGSSSYEQYF,TGTGCCATCAGTCGGCGAGGGGGCTCGAGCTCCTACGAGCAGTACTTC
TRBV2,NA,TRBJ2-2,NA,CASNSGGATGELFF,TGTGCCAGCAACTCCGGGGGAGCGACCGGGGAGCTGTTTTTT
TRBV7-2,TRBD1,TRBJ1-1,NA,CASSSGQATNEAFF,TGTGCCAGCAGCTCGGGACAGGCAACTAATGAAGCTTTCTTT
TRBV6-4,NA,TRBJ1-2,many,CASSDGIPPYGYTF,TGTGCCAGCAGTGACGGTATCCCTCCCTATGGCTACACCTTC
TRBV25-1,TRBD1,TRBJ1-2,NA,CASSEGTADGYTF,TGTGCCAGCAGTGAGGGGACAGCCGATGGCTACACCTTC
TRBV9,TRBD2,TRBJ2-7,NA,CASTLGGAEETQF,TGTGCCAGCACCCTCGGGGGGGCAGAAGAGACCCAGTTC
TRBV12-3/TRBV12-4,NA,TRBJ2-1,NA,CASSLGPPREQFF,TGTGCCAGCAGTTTAGGGCCACCCAGGGAGCAGTTCTTC
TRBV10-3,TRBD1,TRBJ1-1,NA,CAISRTGDEAFF,TGTGCCATCAGTAGGACAGGCGATGAAGCTTTCTTT
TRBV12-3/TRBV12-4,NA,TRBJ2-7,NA,CAIRRTLEDGEQYF,TGTGCCATCAGGCGCACGTTAGAGGATGGCGAGCAGTACTTC
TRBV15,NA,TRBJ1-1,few,CATSRDPLNTEAFF,TGTGCCACCAGCAGGGACCCATTGAACACTGAAGCTTTCTTT
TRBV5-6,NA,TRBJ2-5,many,CASSLSDGSGTQYF,TGTGCCAGCAGCTTGTCAGACGGGTCCGGGACCCAGTACTTC
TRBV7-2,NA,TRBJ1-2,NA,CASSYTRPYEHCFTF,TGTGCCAGCAGCTACACCCGCCCCTACGAGCATTGCTTCACCTTC
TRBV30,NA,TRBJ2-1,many,CAWSVGMSSYNEQFF,TGTGCCTGGAGTGTTGGCATGAGCTCCTACAATGAGCAGTTCTTC
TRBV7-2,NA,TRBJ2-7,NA,CASSPEKSLPYEQYF,TGTGCCAGCAGCCCCGAGAAAAGTCTCCCCTACGAGCAGTACTTC